Detailed here is one T cell receptor beta chain. The antigen is unknown. Measured with immunoSEQ multiplex PCR; TCRdb has only the in-frame clones, and not every one. This table has about 680,000 clones, just over 90% appearing once. The data are from a study of shared clonotypes between healthy human individuals. Study as a whole: Participating donors consisted of a couple of women and a few men aged 18 to 49.

CDR1 and CDR2 from the germline V gene are MNHEY and SMNVEV (reference sequence). This CDR3 has 13 residues. V trimming: 5 bases; J trimming: 9 bases; junction bases outside the gene matches: 4. Study-level points and caveats: Researchers found naive subsets generally carried larger estimated richness than memory subsets.

Positive CCR7 selection of CD45RO-negative cells yielded the naive CD8 cells, and terminally differentiated effector memory CD45RA+ cells were excluded. The chain has TRBV27 and TRBJ2-1, with 10 nucleotides matching TRBD1. The clonotype comes from a man aged 30 to 39 in good health. Sequencing was done on a sample of naive CD8+ T cells sorted from blood. This CDR3 reads CASSPDRGFEQFF. CDR3 coding DNA: TGTGCCAGCAGTCCGGACAGGGGGTTTGAGCAGTTCTTC.